This passage covers 5 T cell receptor beta chains from one sample sequenced in a study of early T cells in non-severe SARS-CoV-2 infection. MiXCR, applied by TCRdb to the 5' RACE reads, yields one record per CDR3 protein. The data contain about 100,000 distinct CDR3 sequences, about 13% of them singletons. Source material: whole blood. These receptors all stem from an adult who was a healthcare worker with PCR-confirmed SARS-CoV-2 infection or an uninfected control (not recorded which).

V and J are TRBV20-1 and TRBJ2-7; TRBD1 matches 7 bases. CDR3 length equals 16 residues. Germline lookup yields CDR1 DFQATT and CDR2 SNEGSKA (reference sequence). The junction had 15 bases not matched to a gene; V was cut back by 5 bases and J by 2 bases. The CDR3 loop reads CSAPAYPGTEAYEQYF. In DNA, the CDR3 is TGCAGTGCTCCGGCGTACCCCGGGACAGAGGCCTACGAGCAGTACTTC.

In this sample, this clonotype turned up many times. The chain links TRBV19 to TRBJ1-2; no reliable D call. There are 15 residues in the CDR3. Trimming took off 5 bases at V and 0 bases at J, with 13 bases between the two ends. Germline-derived CDR1 and CDR2 are LNHDA and SQIVND (reference sequence). The CDR3 reads CASSYPVGANYGYTF. The CDR3, as DNA: TGTGCCAGTAGTTATCCGGTTGGAGCTAACTATGGCTACACCTTC.

The sample holds a few counts of this clonotype. This chain joins TRBV10-3 and TRBJ1-5, with 8 bases matching TRBD1. Germline V gives CDR1 ENHRY, CDR2 SYGVKD. The V segment lost 6 bases and the J segment 2 bases; nucleotides outside the gene matches: 3. This CDR3 has 14 amino acids. The CDR3, as DNA: TGTGCCATCAGCTTGACAGGGGGCAATCAGCCCCAGCATTTT. It is translated as CAISLTGGNQPQHF.

The CDR3 protein is CASSIWGPTGYGYTF. The CDR3 coding sequence is TGTGCCAGCAGCATCTGGGGACCGACTGGCTATGGCTACACCTTC. The V gene is TRBV5-6, the J gene TRBJ1-2; D perhaps matches TRBD1 (5 bases). V was clipped by 4 bases and J by 4 bases, with 17 bases between them. The germline V gene encodes CDR1 SGHDT and CDR2 YYEEEE. The CDR3 length is 15 residues.

There are many counts of this clonotype. The chain couples TRBV20-1 to TRBJ1-6; 7 nucleotides match TRBD1. The germline gives CDR1 DFQATT, CDR2 SNEGSKA (reference sequence). The CDR3 length is 15 residues. With 4 bases clipped from V and 2 bases from J, the junction kept 5 bases outside the gene matches. This CDR3 is CSATQGMAYNSPLHF. The CDR3 DNA reads TGCAGTGCTACACAGGGGATGGCCTATAATTCACCCCTCCACTTT.